A selection of T cell receptor beta chains follows, all from one sample in a study of CD8 T cells in Susac syndrome. Each CDR3 protein is one row after TCRdb ran MiXCR on the immunoSEQ multiplex PCR reads. Of fewer than 200,000 distinct CDR3 sequences listed, roughly 95% are singletons. Sequences were obtained from CD4+ T cells from PBMCs. The receptors were gathered from a human donor in good health. CDR3s include the opening cysteine and the closing phenylalanine or tryptophan. D genes are given only for firm matches. Clone size is given for some rows only: seen once, a few or many times, or a class if the clone is expanded.

>TRBJ1-2|-|TRBV12-3/TRBV12-4|-
TGTGCCAGCGGATCTCACAGGGACGACTACACCTTC
CASGSHRDDYTF
>TRBJ2-3|-|TRBV3-1|-
TGTGCCAGCAGCCAAGCCGGTCCAGATACGCAGTATTTT
CASSQAGPDTQYF
>TRBJ2-1|TRBD2|TRBV27|-
TGTGCCAGCAATTCCGACGGGAGGAACTACAATGAGCAGTTCTTC
CASNSDGRNYNEQFF
>TRBJ1-2|-|TRBV20-1|-
TGCAGTGCTAGAGGTGGGACCCAGGTATTGAACACCTTC
CSARGGTQVLNTF
>TRBJ1-1|TRBD1|TRBV20-1|-
TGCAGTGCTAGAGCCACAGGGGTAGGCACTGAAGCTTTCTTT
CSARATGVGTEAFF
>TRBJ2-3|-|TRBV7-3|few
TGTGCCAGCAGCTTAGGGGGGAGGAACACAGATACGCAGTATTTT
CASSLGGRNTDTQYF
>TRBJ2-5|-|TRBV9|-
TGTGCCAGCAGTCCGGACTACCAACGGCAAGAGACCCAGTACTTC
CASSPDYQRQETQYF
>TRBJ2-2|-|TRBV4-3|-
TGCGCCAGCAGCCAAGTCGCCAGTAACACCGGGGAGCTGTTTTTT
CASSQVASNTGELFF
>TRBJ2-7|TRBD2|TRBV20-1|-
TGCAGTGCTCCTACTAGCGGCCATTCCTACGAGCAGTACTTC
CSAPTSGHSYEQYF
>TRBJ1-5|-|TRBV7-9|-
TGTGCCAGCAGCTTAATCGGGGTTGATCAGCCCCAGCATTTT
CASSLIGVDQPQHF
>TRBJ1-5|TRBD1|TRBV7-9|-
TGTGCCAGCAGTATCGGGACAGGGGGTCATCAGCCCCAGCATTTT
CASSIGTGGHQPQHF
>TRBJ1-1|-|TRBV3-1|-
TGTGCCAGCAGCCAATCGGTAATGAACACTGAAGCTTTCTTT
CASSQSVMNTEAFF
>TRBJ2-1|TRBD2|TRBV11-1|-
TGTGCCAGCAGGCTAGCGGGAGGGGAGCAGTTCTTC
CASRLAGGEQFF
>TRBJ2-1|-|TRBV12-3/TRBV12-4|-
TGTGCCAGCAGTTCCCCGGGCAGTGAGCAGTTCTTC
CASSSPGSEQFF
>TRBJ2-7|-|TRBV12-3/TRBV12-4|-
TGTGCCAGCAGTTTAGTGGATTACGAGCAGTACTTC
CASSLVDYEQYF
>TRBJ2-6|-|TRBV29-1|-
TGCAGCGTTACTCAGGGTTCTGGGGCCAACGTCCTGACTTTC
CSVTQGSGANVLTF
>TRBJ2-7|-|TRBV27|-
TGTGCCAGCAGTTTAGGGACGCAGGGAGCTACGCTCGAGCAGTACTTC
CASSLGTQGATLEQYF
>TRBJ2-7|-|TRBV30|-
TGTGCCTGGAGGGGTACTAGCGCACAGGGAGAGCAGTACTTC
CAWRGTSAQGEQYF
>TRBJ2-5|-|TRBV28|-
TGTGCCAGCAGTGGAGTCCCCCCCCAAGAGACCCAGTACTTC
CASSGVPPQETQYF
>TRBJ1-1|-|TRBV30|-
TGTGCCTGGAACAGGATAGATGAAGCTTTCTTT
CAWNRIDEAFF
>TRBJ2-7|-|TRBV18|few
TGTGCCAGCTCACCCGGCTACGAGCAGTACTTC
CASSPGYEQYF
>TRBJ2-7|-|TRBV30|-
TGTGCCTGGAGTCCCGGGATTGGATACGAGCAGTACTTC
CAWSPGIGYEQYF
>TRBJ1-5|TRBD1|TRBV6-5|-
TGTGCCAGCAGTTCCAGGGGGAGCAATCAGCCCCAGCATTTT
CASSSRGSNQPQHF
>TRBJ2-7|-|TRBV12-3/TRBV12-4|-
TGTGCCAGCAGAACGGGGCCTTCAGCCTACGAGCAGTACTTC
CASRTGPSAYEQYF
>TRBJ1-1|-|TRBV20-1|-
TGCAGTTCCAGATCGAACACTGAAGCTTTCTTT
CSSRSNTEAFF
>TRBJ1-5|-|TRBV27|-
TGTGCCAGCAGGGTGACGTTCAATCAGCCCCAGCATTTT
CASRVTFNQPQHF
>TRBJ2-6|-|TRBV18|-
TGTGCCAGCTCACCCCAAGGACGGCTGAACTCTGGGGCCAACGTCCTGACTTTC
CASSPQGRLNSGANVLTF
>TRBJ2-3|TRBD1|TRBV11-3|-
TGTGCCAGCAGCTCGGGGGACAGGGTGTCGACAGATACGCAGTATTTT
CASSSGDRVSTDTQYF
>TRBJ2-7|-|TRBV20-1|-
TGCAGTGCTCTAAGTACTACCACCTACGAGCAGTACTTC
CSALSTTTYEQYF
>TRBJ2-1|TRBD2|TRBV30|-
TGTGCCTGGGGGAGGGTACACTCCTACAATGAGCAGTTCTTC
CAWGRVHSYNEQFF
>TRBJ1-4|TRBD1|TRBV29-1|once
TGCAGCGTTGAACACAGGGGTCCTAATGAAAAACTGTTTTTT
CSVEHRGPNEKLFF
>TRBJ2-2|-|TRBV29-1|-
TGCAGCGCCCTCCTCACCGGGGAGCTGTTTTTT
CSALLTGELFF
>TRBJ1-2|-|TRBV30|-
TGTGCCTGGAGTAAAACAGGTCGGAATGGCTACACCTTC
CAWSKTGRNGYTF
>TRBJ2-7|-|TRBV18|-
TGTGCCAGCTCACCCGACCACGAGCAGTACTTC
CASSPDHEQYF
>TRBJ2-7|TRBD2|TRBV3-1|once
TGTGCCAGCAGTCCAAGGGGCAGCGGGAGTTACGAGCAGTACTTC
CASSPRGSGSYEQYF
>TRBJ2-5|TRBD2|TRBV20-1|-
TGCAGTGCTACCCGACTAGCGGGGAGGGACCAAGAGACCCAGTACTTC
CSATRLAGRDQETQYF
>TRBJ2-1|-|TRBV9|-
TGTGCCAGCTCCCCGGGGGACAGCTACAATGAGCAGTTCTTC
CASSPGDSYNEQFF
>TRBJ1-5|-|TRBV6-2/TRBV6-3|-
TGTGCCAGCAGTTATCGACGACAGAATAGGGATCAGCCCCAGCATTTT
CASSYRRQNRDQPQHF
>TRBJ1-5|-|TRBV20-1|-
TGCAGTGCTAGAGGCCTACGGGGCGCGGGTCAGCCCCAGCATTTT
CSARGLRGAGQPQHF
>TRBJ1-3|-|TRBV12-3/TRBV12-4|-
TGTGCCAGCAGTTTCGGACCCGTCATATATTTT
CASSFGPVIYF
>TRBJ1-5|-|TRBV3-1|once
TGTGCCAGCAGCCAAGATTCGGTCCAGCCCCAGCATTTT
CASSQDSVQPQHF
>TRBJ2-5|-|TRBV12-3/TRBV12-4|-
TGTGCCAGCAGTTTAGGGACGGAGACCCAGTACTTC
CASSLGTETQYF
>TRBJ2-3|-|TRBV27|-
TGTGCCAGCAGTGTTTTGCAGGCCTCGCCGGCAGATACGCAGTATTTT
CASSVLQASPADTQYF
>TRBJ2-1|-|TRBV9|-
TGTGCCAGCAGCGTGTTTGCCTCCAATGAGCAGTTCTTC
CASSVFASNEQFF
>TRBJ2-7|-|TRBV19|few
TGTGCCAGTTCCCGGGACTCCCTCTCCTACGAGCAGTACTTC
CASSRDSLSYEQYF
>TRBJ1-5|TRBD1|TRBV28|-
TGTGCCAGCACCTACCAGGGGGCGCCGAATCAGCCCCAGCATTTT
CASTYQGAPNQPQHF
>TRBJ2-7|-|TRBV4-2|-
TGTGCCAGCAGCCAAGGGTCGGGGGAGACCTACGAGCAGTACTTC
CASSQGSGETYEQYF
>TRBJ2-1|TRBD1|TRBV29-1|-
TGCAGCGTAGGGACAGGCGGGGAGCAGTTCTTC
CSVGTGGEQFF
>TRBJ1-1|-|TRBV20-1|-
TGCAGTGCTAGAATGGGGGGCTTCAACACTGAAGCTTTCTTT
CSARMGGFNTEAFF
>TRBJ2-2|-|TRBV29-1|-
TGCAGCGTTGGACAGAGCGCGAACACCGGGGAGCTGTTTTTT
CSVGQSANTGELFF
>TRBJ2-7|TRBD1|TRBV5-4|once
TGTGCCAGCAGCTCAAGACAGGGGAGCTCCTACTACGAGCAGTACTTC
CASSSRQGSSYYEQYF
>TRBJ2-2|-|TRBV14|once
TGTGCCAGCAGCCGCCTAGCGACCGGGGAGCTGTTTTTT
CASSRLATGELFF
>TRBJ2-7|-|TRBV30|once
TGTGCCTGGAGCTTAAGGGGGGGGAGGAGCGAGCAGTACTTC
CAWSLRGGRSEQYF